Presented here are 27 T cell receptor beta chains from one specimen sequenced in a study of T cells in Graves' hyperthyroidism and ophthalmopathy (dated by TCRdb to the late 2010s). Library prep was done by multiplex PCR. Sequenced on an Illumina HiSeq 2000. Amplification of TCR beta CDR3 regions was carried out from RNA transcripts. A first-round RT-PCR of the TCR CDR3 used the HTBI primer set with the Qiagen OneStep RT-PCR kit. In-frame beta chains were kept once TCRdb had trimmed the public reads at Q25 with fastp and called clones with MiXCR. Entries are consolidated by CDR3 protein sequence, retaining the most common genes and DNA. This sample comprises 540,000 or so distinct CDR3 sequences, about a sixth of them detected only once. Less than 9.5% of the sample is in the top ten clones. The sample was blood. Receptor source: a woman in her 30s with Graves' hyperthyroidism.

V usage is TRBV5-6 and J usage is TRBJ2-2, with 8 nucleotides matching TRBD2. Germline CDR1 is SGHDT and CDR2 is YYEEEE. J was trimmed by 4 bases and V by 2 bases; bases with no gene match: 10. This CDR3 is built from 17 residues. The CDR3 reads CASSFTSGTRGTGELFF. The CDR3 DNA follows: TGTGCCAGCAGCTTCACTAGCGGTACCCGAGGCACCGGGGAGCTGTTTTTT.

To note about this clonotype: One end of the junction does not line up with germline, which may come from a read error. This chain connects TRBV18 to TRBJ2-2, with 9 bases aligning to TRBD1. The CDR3 is made up of 17 amino acids. CDR1 KGHSH and CDR2 LQKENI come from the germline V gene. The CDR3 DNA reads as TGCGCCAGCTCACCACCCGACAGGGGGGACCCCAAAGGGGAGCTGTTTTTT. This encodes CASSPPDRGDPKGELFF. The whole variable domain, remainder taken from reference TRBV18 and TRBJ2-2, is NAGVMQNPRHLVRRRGQEARLRCSPMKGHSHVYWYRQLPEEGLKFMVYLQKENIIDESGMPKERFSAEFPKEGPSILRIQQVVRGDSAAYFCASSPPDRGDPKGELFFGEGSRLTVL.

CDR3 bases: TGTGCCAGCAGCATTTCATGGGATCAGACCCAGTACTTC. It yields the protein CASSISWDQTQYF. The chain joins TRBV27 to TRBJ2-5; unclear D gene. V lost 6 bases and J lost 6, with 14 bases in between. Germline V gene data show CDR1 as MNHEY and CDR2 as SMNVEV (reference sequence). CDR3 length: 13 residues.

This chain joins TRBV4-2 and TRBJ1-5; TRBD1 might be the D (6 bases). The CDR3 is made up of 17 amino acids. The germline V gene has CDR1 LGHNA and CDR2 YNFKEQ. V lost 8 bases, J lost 4 bases, and 24 bases lay in between. The CDR3 sequence is CASPNTDVGASNQPQHF. The CDR3 DNA reads TGTGCCAGCCCAAATACCGACGTGGGGGCCTCGAATCAGCCCCAGCATTTT.

In this sample, this clonotype turned up a few times. This chain links TRBV4-1 with TRBJ2-7; TRBD2 agrees at 9 bases. The length of the CDR3 is 16 residues. J lost 2 bases, V lost 5 bases, and 10 bases had no gene match. Germline CDR1 and CDR2: MGHRA and YSYEKL. Written as DNA, the CDR3 is TGCGCCAGCAGCGAGCTAGCGGGATCAAGGGCCTACGAGCAGTACTTC. This translates into CASSELAGSRAYEQYF.

This clonotype was recorded many times. The rearrangement joins TRBV3-1 to TRBJ1-5; D gene unclear. CDR1 LGHDT and CDR2 YNNKEL come from the germline V gene (reference sequence). The CDR3 has 15 residues. The V end lost 0 bases, the J end lost 7 bases, and 13 bases lay between the germline ends. The CDR3 sequence is CASSQDSRGWQPQHF. The CDR3 nucleotides are TGTGCCAGCAGCCAAGATTCTCGGGGTTGGCAGCCCCAGCATTTT.

This clonotype was picked up many times. The CDR3 is CASSRGQGIEYEQYF. The CDR3 DNA reads TGTGCCAGCAGCCGGGGACAGGGCATTGAATACGAGCAGTACTTC. V gene TRBV7-9 combines with J gene TRBJ2-7; 9 bases match TRBD1. CDR1 SEHNR and CDR2 FQNEAQ come from the germline V gene (reference sequence). Trimming cost V 5 bases and J 4 bases; bases outside gene matches: 9. There are 15 residues in the CDR3.

In this sample, this clonotype turned up many times. The J gene is TRBJ2-3, the V gene TRBV20-1, with 10 bases lining up with TRBD2. V trimming: 5 bases; J trimming: 0 bases; junction bases outside the gene matches: 14. This CDR3 has 18 residues. Germline CDR1 and CDR2: DFQATT and SNEGSKA (reference sequence). The DNA for the CDR3 is TGCAGTGCTCATTTGGGTCTAGCGGGGGACTCTAGCACAGATACGCAGTATTTT. Amino acid sequence: CSAHLGLAGDSSTDTQYF.

This clonotype was counted only a few times. The rearrangement uses TRBV27 and TRBJ2-2, with D possibly called TRBD1 or TRBD2 (6 bases each). Germline-derived CDR1 and CDR2 are MNHEY and SMNVEV (reference sequence). This CDR3 spans 18 amino acids. V was trimmed by 3 bases and J by 7 bases, leaving 24 bases between them. The CDR3 here is CASSFRFRGAPSNGELFF. The CDR3 nucleotides are TGTGCCAGCAGTTTCCGGTTTAGGGGGGCCCCATCCAACGGGGAGCTGTTTTTT.

This clonotype was seen a handful of times. The V and J genes are TRBV27 and TRBJ2-1; 10 nucleotides align to TRBD2. The germline gives CDR1 MNHEY, CDR2 SMNVEV (reference sequence). Trimming at V came to 3 bases and at J to 8 bases, leaving 13 bases not matched to a gene. The CDR3 extends over 17 amino acids. CDR3 loop: CASSFSFSGRPNDEQFF. The CDR3 DNA is TGTGCCAGCAGTTTCTCTTTTAGCGGGAGGCCGAACGATGAGCAGTTCTTC.

This clonotype was recorded many times. The chain uses TRBV5-1 and TRBJ2-5; unclear D gene. V was pared by 0 bases and J by 5 bases, with 20 bases between. The CDR3 is 17 residues long. Germline CDR1 SGHRS, CDR2 YFSETQ. CDR3 DNA sequence: TGCGCCAGCAGCTTGGCCACCCTTTTGGAAACTTCGGAGACCCAGTACTTC. It translates to CASSLATLLETSETQYF. Complete variable domain (other parts from reference TRBV5-1 and TRBJ2-5): KAGVTQTPRYLIKTRGQQVTLSCSPISGHRSVSWYQQTPGQGLQFLFEYFSETQRNKGNFPGRFSGRQFSNSRSEMNVSTLELGDSALYLCASSLATLLETSETQYFGPGTRLLVL.

The table lists this clonotype with many counts. The V and J genes are TRBV20-1 and TRBJ2-7, with unresolved D. This CDR3 comprises 13 residues. V was shortened by 0 bases and J by 3 bases, with 9 bases between the two germline ends. Germline V gives CDR1 DFQATT, CDR2 SNEGSKA (reference sequence). Written as DNA, the CDR3 is TGCAGTGCTAGAGATCCTGGAAGCTACGAGCAGTACTTC. This encodes CSARDPGSYEQYF.

The table lists this clonotype with many counts. The chain links TRBV2 to TRBJ2-3; the D is unclear. The V end was cut by 7 bases, the J end by 0 bases, with 11 bases between. CDR3 size: 14 residues. The V gene's germline CDR1 is SNHLY and CDR2 FYNNEI. The CDR3 nucleotides are TGTGCCAGCACTACGGGTGTTAGCACAGATACGCAGTATTTT. It is translated as CASTTGVSTDTQYF. Based on the CDR3 plus reference TRBV2 and TRBJ2-3, the full variable domain is EPEVTQTPSHQVTQMGQEVILRCVPISNHLYFYWYRQILGQKVEFLVSFYNNEISEKSEIFDDQFSVERPDGSNFTLKIRSTKLEDSAMYFCASTTGVSTDTQYFGPGTRLTVL.

A few counts support this clonotype. The chain links TRBV6-1 to TRBJ2-2; 7 bases are shared with TRBD1. The J segment lost 4 bases and the V segment lost 6 bases, leaving 5 bases of the junction unmatched. Germline-derived CDR1 and CDR2 are MNHNS and SASEGT. This CDR3 spans 14 amino acids. CDR3 residues: CASSLGGATGELFF. Written as DNA, the CDR3 is TGTGCCAGCAGCCTAGGGGGCGCCACCGGGGAGCTGTTTTTT.

Many counts were recorded for this clonotype. The CDR3 nucleotides are TGCGCCAGCAGCTTGCTCGGGGCAGTTAATCAGCCCCAGCATTTT. It codes for CASSLLGAVNQPQHF. The chain links TRBV5-1 to TRBJ1-5; a possible D gene is TRBD1 (5 bases). Per the germline V gene, CDR1 is SGHRS and CDR2 is YFSETQ. The CDR3 spans 15 residues. V lost 1 base and J 4 bases, leaving 12 bases between the germline ends.

This clonotype has a handful of counts. This chain uses TRBV7-9 with TRBJ2-1, with 7 bases identical to TRBD1. Germline CDR1 reads SEHNR; CDR2 reads FQNEAQ (reference sequence). This CDR3 is built from 15 residues. V was pared by 1 base and J by 10 bases, with 10 bases of the junction left unmatched. The CDR3 loop is CASSLGQGETREQFF. CDR3 bases: TGTGCCAGCAGCTTAGGACAGGGAGAAACAAGAGAGCAGTTCTTC. Full variable domain (remainder filled in from reference TRBV7-9 and TRBJ2-1): DTGVSQNPRHKITKRGQNVTFRCDPISEHNRLYWYRQTLGQGPEFLTYFQNEAQLEKSRLLSDRFSAERPKGSFSTLEIQRTEQGDSAMYLCASSLGQGETREQFFGPGTRLTVL.

V usage is TRBV6-2 or TRBV6-3 and J usage is TRBJ2-5; the match to TRBD2 covers 15 bases. The germline gives CDR1 MNHEY, CDR2 SVGEGT. The CDR3 sequence is 16 residues long. The V and J ends lost 6 bases and 7 bases, in that order; junction bases with no gene match: 9. Here the CDR3 reads CASSEGLAGGDGTQYF. The CDR3 DNA sequence: TGTGCCAGCAGCGAAGGACTAGCGGGAGGGGATGGGACCCAGTACTTC.

This clonotype was recorded many times. The rearrangement joins TRBV28 to TRBJ2-1, with TRBD1 matching 10 bases. Trimming cost V 6 bases and J 6 bases; bases outside gene matches: 2. Germline loops: CDR1 MDHEN, CDR2 SYDVKM. The CDR3 consists of 13 residues. The CDR3 DNA sequence: TGTGCCAGCAGCTGGGACAGGGGCAATGAGCAGTTCTTC. Translating it yields CASSWDRGNEQFF.

This clonotype appeared many times. The chain combines TRBV30 with TRBJ1-5; D gene uncertain. Germline V gene data show CDR1 as GTSNPN and CDR2 as SVGIG (reference sequence). The V and J ends lost 2 bases and 4 bases respectively, with 9 bases between them. This CDR3 contains 13 residues. This chain's CDR3 is CAWSQDVNQPQHF. The CDR3 DNA is TGTGCCTGGAGTCAGGACGTTAATCAGCCCCAGCATTTT.

This clonotype was counted at least ten times. V gene TRBV5-1 combines with J gene TRBJ1-4; no reliable D call. This CDR3 region has 13 residues. With 5 bases removed from V and 6 bases from J, the gap between germline ends came to 11 bases. CDR1 and CDR2 from the germline V gene are SGHRS and YFSETQ. This CDR3 is CASRLTPDEKLFF. In DNA form, the CDR3 reads TGCGCCAGCAGACTGACACCGGATGAAAAACTGTTTTTT.

This clonotype came up many times. The rearrangement uses TRBV6-5 and TRBJ1-1, with D possibly matching TRBD1 (6 bases). Per the germline V gene, CDR1 is MNHEY and CDR2 is SVGAGI. V lost 2 bases to trimming and J lost 4 bases, with 20 bases between them. CDR3 size: 17 residues. The CDR3 nucleotides read TGTGCCAGCAGTTACGTCGGACAGCCCTGGGGGGGCACTGAAGCTTTCTTT. It encodes CASSYVGQPWGGTEAFF.

Ten or more counts support this clonotype. The V and J genes are TRBV5-1 and TRBJ2-7; perhaps TRBD2 as D (5 bases). Trimming left V 3 bases short and J 7 bases short, with 14 bases between. CDR1 and CDR2 from the germline V gene are SGHRS and YFSETQ. The CDR3 has 13 amino acids. CDR3 nucleotide sequence: TGCGCCAGCAGCTCTGACGGACTGGGGGAGCAGTACTTC. Amino acid sequence: CASSSDGLGEQYF.

The CDR3 nucleotides read TGTGCCAGTAGGGGACAGGTCTTGATCGATCAGCCCCAGCATTTT. Residues: CASRGQVLIDQPQHF. The genes are TRBV19 and TRBJ1-5; 8 bases agree with TRBD1. Looked up from germline, CDR1 is LNHDA and CDR2 is SQIVND (reference sequence). The J segment lost 5 bases and the V segment lost 6 bases, leaving 9 bases of the junction unmatched. The CDR3 is 15 amino acids.

This clonotype was counted between two and nine times. The chain joins TRBV2 to TRBJ2-3; D perhaps matches TRBD1 (6 bases). CDR1 SNHLY and CDR2 FYNNEI come from the germline V gene. Trimming pared 4 bases from V and 15 bases from J, leaving 11 bases between. The CDR3 totals 10 residues. The CDR3 coding sequence is TGTGCCAGCAGTGGGGAGACAGGTTATTTT. It yields the protein CASSGETGYF.

Many counts were recorded for this clonotype. V gene TRBV20-1 combines with J gene TRBJ2-5, with 8 bases fitting TRBD1. There are 16 residues in the CDR3. With 0 bases clipped from V and 5 bases from J, the junction kept 11 bases outside the gene matches. Looked up from germline, CDR1 is DFQATT and CDR2 is SNEGSKA (reference sequence). In DNA form, the CDR3 reads TGCAGTGCTAGAGATGGACAGGGACCGTCCACGGAGACCCAGTACTTC. This gives the protein CSARDGQGPSTETQYF.

V gene TRBV9 combines with J gene TRBJ2-5; D is perhaps TRBD1 (6 bases). Germline lookup yields CDR1 SGDLS and CDR2 YYNGEE. Trimming cost V 3 bases and J 4 bases, with 10 bases left between them. The CDR3 totals 13 residues. The CDR3 bases are TGTGCCAGCAGCGAACAGGGCGGAGAGACCCAGTACTTC. The encoded protein is CASSEQGGETQYF.

About this clonotype: This sequence may be a read error, since a much larger clone differs from it by one base. No conserved phenylalanine or tryptophan is present at the end of the CDR3, so a read error is the likely explanation. The chain has TRBV7-2 and TRBJ1-1, with D unresolved. This CDR3 has 13 residues. Germline V gene sequence: CDR1 SGHTA, CDR2 FQGNSA. With 5 bases removed from V and 3 bases from J, the gap between germline ends came to 10 bases. CDR3 in DNA: TGTGCCAGCAGCCGAGGGCCTGACACTGAAGCTTTCCTT. Protein product: CASSRGPDTEAFL.